The clone carrying this TCR beta chain was counted only a few times. The record originates from a study of blood T cell repertoires in COVID-19. Generated by immunoSEQ multiplex PCR, the TCRdb table keeps only in-frame clones and is missing some. The profile shows under 250,000 clones, about 86% of them singletons. The clonotype originates from an elderly man with acute or convalescent COVID-19. The sample consisted of peripheral blood.

The CDR3 DNA reads as TGTGCCAGCAGCCAAGATAGCGGGAGGCTGGAGACCCAGTACTTC. Translating it yields CASSQDSGRLETQYF. This rearrangement joins TRBV14 to TRBJ2-5; 10 bases align to TRBD2. The CDR3 is 15 residues long. The V gene's germline CDR1 is SGHDN and CDR2 FVKESK. J was trimmed by 5 bases and V by 0 bases; bases with no gene match: 3.